Listed here are 26 T cell receptor beta chains from one sample, sequenced in a study of blood T cell repertoires in COVID-19. Method: immunoSEQ multiplex PCR; TCRdb's copy keeps in-frame clones and lacks some. The sample consists of 110,000 or so clones, roughly 81% of them appearing once. Input material: peripheral blood. These receptors originate from a man aged 35 to 55 with acute or convalescent COVID-19.

About this clone itself: At the DNA level, this CDR3 is encoded by other sequences in the same sample as well. The chain joins TRBV7-2 to TRBJ2-3, with 9 positions matching TRBD2. Germline V gives CDR1 SGHTA, CDR2 FQGNSA. The CDR3 sequence is 16 residues long. V dropped 0 bases and J dropped 6; count of bases not matched to a gene: 7. The CDR3 sequence: CASSLAGLANGDTQYF. The CDR3 region has the DNA TGTGCCAGCAGCTTAGCGGGACTAGCAAACGGGGATACGCAGTATTTT.

This clone turned up a few times. V usage is TRBV5-1 and J usage is TRBJ2-3; 12 positions agree with TRBD2. The CDR3 contains 18 residues. Germline V lookup: CDR1 SGHRS, CDR2 YFSETQ. V gave up 0 bases and J gave up 0 bases; unmatched junction bases: 5. CDR3 nucleotide sequence: TGCGCCAGCAGCTTGGGACTAGCGGGGGTTACTAGCACAGATACGCAGTATTTT. Its protein product is CASSLGLAGVTSTDTQYF. The full variable domain, its missing parts supplied by reference TRBV5-1 and TRBJ2-3, is KAGVTQTPRYLIKTRGQQVTLSCSPISGHRSVSWYQQTPGQGLQFLFEYFSETQRNKGNFPGRFSGRQFSNSRSEMNVSTLELGDSALYLCASSLGLAGVTSTDTQYFGPGTRLTVL.

This clone has just a few counts. This chain links TRBV24-1 with TRBJ1-4, with 10 bases lining up with TRBD1. The V and J ends lost 9 bases and 6 bases, in that order; junction bases with no gene match: 6. CDR1 and CDR2 from the germline V gene are KGHDR and SFDVKD. The CDR3 extends over 14 amino acids. The CDR3 reads CATAKGTGDEKLFF. CDR3 nucleotide sequence: TGTGCCACCGCAAAAGGGACAGGGGATGAAAAACTGTTTTTT.

The CDR3 reads CASSQLFPRGGELFF. The CDR3, as DNA: TGTGCCAGCAGCCAATTGTTCCCTAGGGGCGGGGAGCTGTTTTTT. The V and J genes are TRBV14 and TRBJ2-2, with D tentatively TRBD1 (5 bases). The germline CDR1 and CDR2 sequences are SGHDN and FVKESK. Trimming shortened V by 2 bases and J by 7 bases, and 14 bases separated the two germline ends. The CDR3 has 15 amino acids.

This sequence joins TRBV24-1 and TRBJ2-1; 9 bases are a match to TRBD1. Unmatched junction bases numbered 5, after V lost 3 bases and J lost 3 bases. CDR1 and CDR2 (germline): KGHDR, SFDVKD. CDR3 size: 16 residues. The CDR3 loop is CATSDLGTGFYNEQFF. CDR3 DNA sequence: TGTGCCACCAGTGATCTAGGGACAGGGTTCTACAATGAGCAGTTCTTC.

This rearrangement joins TRBV6-5 to TRBJ1-5; D unresolved. From germline, CDR1 is MNHEY and CDR2 SVGAGI. This CDR3 is built from 15 residues. V was clipped by 5 bases and J by 4 bases, with 15 bases between them. Written as DNA, the CDR3 is TGTGCCAGCAGTCGACGGGAGGCCAAAAATCAGCCCCAGCATTTT. Encoded protein: CASSRREAKNQPQHF.

The chain is built from TRBV7-8 and TRBJ1-1, with TRBD1 matching 8 bases. The germline V gene encodes CDR1 SGHVS and CDR2 FQNEAQ. J lost 7 bases, V lost 3 bases, and 7 bases had no gene match. The CDR3 spans 14 residues. The CDR3 reads CASSFRRGRDEAFF. CDR3 in DNA: TGTGCCAGCAGCTTCCGCAGGGGGCGGGATGAAGCTTTCTTT.

The V and J genes are TRBV2 and TRBJ2-3, with a weak D call TRBD2 (6 bases). V was shortened by 6 bases and J by 4 bases, with 17 bases between the two germline ends. Looked up from germline, CDR1 is SNHLY and CDR2 is FYNNEI. CDR3 length: 15 residues. CDR3 in DNA: TGTGCCAGCAGCCAGAACTGGGTAGCGGCAGATACGCAGTATTTT. This gives the protein CASSQNWVAADTQYF.

This chain connects TRBV24-1 to TRBJ2-5; 8 positions agree with TRBD2. Germline assignment: CDR1 KGHDR and CDR2 SFDVKD. This CDR3 region has 17 residues. The ends lost 0 bases at V and 0 bases at J; junction bases unmatched: 5. CDR3: CATSDLNSGMYQETQYF. The CDR3 nucleotides are TGTGCCACCAGTGATTTGAATAGCGGGATGTACCAAGAGACCCAGTACTTC.

This clone has just a few counts. This sequence joins TRBV7-3 and TRBJ1-6; no reliable D call. There are 13 residues in the CDR3. Germline values: CDR1 SGHTA, CDR2 FQGTGA. V lost 2 bases and J lost 8, with 7 bases in between. DNA for the CDR3: TGTGCCAGCAGCTTAGGGCCCGATTCACCCCTCCACTTT. It specifies CASSLGPDSPLHF. The whole variable domain, remainder taken from reference TRBV7-3 and TRBJ1-6, is GAGVSQTPSNKVTEKGKYVELRCDPISGHTALYWYRQSLGQGPEFLIYFQGTGAADDSGLPNDRFFAVRPEGSVSTLKIQRTERGDSAVYLCASSLGPDSPLHFGNGTRLTVT.

The rearrangement joins TRBV5-1 to TRBJ2-7; D gene ambiguous. Trimming shortened V by 1 base and J by 2 bases, and 10 bases separated the two germline ends. The CDR3 runs 14 residues. Germline CDR1 reads SGHRS; CDR2 reads YFSETQ. CDR3 in amino acids: CASSLTPQTYEQYF. In DNA form, the CDR3 reads TGCGCCAGCAGCTTGACTCCCCAAACCTACGAGCAGTACTTC.

The CDR3 here is CASSRSFSVLGFGYTF. The CDR3 DNA is TGTGCCAGTAGTAGGTCCTTTTCGGTCCTGGGCTTTGGCTACACCTTC. The chain employs TRBV19 and TRBJ1-2; no reliable D call. Germline V gives CDR1 LNHDA, CDR2 SQIVND (reference sequence). V was trimmed by 4 bases and J by 7 bases, leaving 22 bases between them. The length of the CDR3 is 16 residues.

This rearrangement joins TRBV5-6 to TRBJ2-2, with D hard to call. The germline gives CDR1 SGHDT, CDR2 YYEEEE. The CDR3 loop spans 13 amino acids. Trimming removed 1 base from V and 6 bases from J, with 7 bases in between. CDR3 region: CASSLSPPGELFF. For the CDR3, the DNA is TGTGCCAGCAGCTTGTCCCCTCCCGGGGAGCTGTTTTTT.

The CDR3 nucleotides are TGTGCCAGCAGTTTATCGGCTAGCGGGTTCACAGATACGCAGTATTTT. This translates into CASSLSASGFTDTQYF. This chain uses TRBV27 with TRBJ2-3; 8 bases agree with TRBD2. J gave up 2 bases and V 0 bases, and 4 bases lay outside the gene matches. The CDR3 totals 16 residues. Germline V gene data show CDR1 as MNHEY and CDR2 as SMNVEV (reference sequence).

The V and J genes are TRBV9 and TRBJ2-3, with D possibly matching TRBD1 (6 bases). Trimming stripped 0 bases from V and 2 bases from J, with 13 bases between. The CDR3 is made up of 16 amino acids. Germline CDR1 reads SGDLS; CDR2 reads YYNGEE. The CDR3 here is CASSVAAGEDTDTQYF. The CDR3 DNA follows: TGTGCCAGCAGCGTAGCGGCAGGGGAAGACACAGATACGCAGTATTTT.

The V and J genes are TRBV7-2 and TRBJ1-2, with D perhaps TRBD1 (6 bases). The CDR3 length is 15 residues. V was shortened by 1 base and J by 2 bases, with 11 bases between the two germline ends. Germline assignment: CDR1 SGHTA and CDR2 FQGNSA. CDR3: CASSLEITGNYGYTF. The DNA for the CDR3 is TGTGCCAGCAGCTTAGAGATCACAGGGAACTATGGCTACACCTTC.

V and J are TRBV24-1 and TRBJ1-2; 9 positions match TRBD1. The germline V gene has CDR1 KGHDR and CDR2 SFDVKD. After removal of 7 bases from V and 1 base from J, the junction contained 3 bases not matched to a gene. This CDR3 region has 14 residues. This CDR3 reads CATRGTGSNYGYTF. The CDR3, as DNA: TGTGCCACCAGGGGGACAGGGAGTAACTATGGCTACACCTTC.

The chain couples TRBV5-1 to TRBJ2-7; tentative D call: TRBD1 (5 bases). Germline V gene lookup returns CDR1 SGHRS and CDR2 YFSETQ. Between the trimmed V and J ends, which lost 4 bases and 3 bases, there was a span of 14 bases. This CDR3 has 14 amino acids. In nucleotides, the CDR3 is TGCGCCAGCAGCCTCGACAGCGTGTACTACGAGCAGTACTTC. Its translation is CASSLDSVYYEQYF. The complete variable domain, with remaining parts taken from reference TRBV5-1 and TRBJ2-7, reads KAGVTQTPRYLIKTRGQQVTLSCSPISGHRSVSWYQQTPGQGLQFLFEYFSETQRNKGNFPGRFSGRQFSNSRSEMNVSTLELGDSALYLCASSLDSVYYEQYFGPGTRLTVT.

This clone showed up just a few times. Other DNA sequences within the sample encode an identical CDR3. The V and J genes are TRBV6-2 or TRBV6-3 and TRBJ1-5, with 8 bases that match TRBD1. This CDR3 spans 15 amino acids. Per germline, CDR1 MNHEY and CDR2 SVGEGT. J lost 7 bases, V lost 6 bases, and 11 bases had no gene match. In nucleotides, the CDR3 is TGTGCCAGCAGCCTAGGACAGGGATATCGGCAGCCCCAGCATTTT. It is translated as CASSLGQGYRQPQHF.

J is TRBJ2-5 and V is TRBV4-1; TRBD2 might be the D (5 bases). The CDR3 has 14 amino acids. The V gene lost 1 base and the J gene lost 2 bases, with 8 bases spanning the gap. Looked up from germline, CDR1 is MGHRA and CDR2 is YSYEKL. This chain's CDR3 is CASSQVVAQETQYF. CDR3 nucleotides: TGCGCCAGCAGCCAAGTAGTAGCGCAAGAGACCCAGTACTTC.

This chain links TRBV7-2 with TRBJ2-7; 8 positions agree with TRBD2. The CDR3 totals 14 residues. The V and J ends lost 4 bases and 3 bases, in that order; junction bases with no gene match: 5. Germline lookup yields CDR1 SGHTA and CDR2 FQGNSA. The DNA for the CDR3 is TGTGCCAGCAGCTCCAGCGGGGGCCGCTACGAGCAGTACTTC. This encodes CASSSSGGRYEQYF.

In this sample, this clone turned up once. The rearrangement uses TRBV29-1 and TRBJ2-1, with D perhaps matching TRBD2 (7 bases). CDR1 and CDR2 (germline): SQVTM, ANQGSEA. The V gene lost 3 bases and the J gene lost 6 bases, with 15 bases spanning the gap. This CDR3 comprises 14 residues. As DNA, the CDR3 is TGCAGCGTTGAGCCGGGGGGCCGCTTCAATGAGCAGTTCTTC. It translates to CSVEPGGRFNEQFF.

This clone was counted only a few times. This CDR3 fails to terminate in the conserved phenylalanine or tryptophan, so it likely reflects a read error. It is unclear where the CDR3 begins or ends on the DNA, so no DNA is shown, and the CDR3 is as TCRdb lists it. The rearrangement joins TRBV29-1 to TRBJ2-7; TRBD1, the table's D call, lacks a check against the DNA. Germline CDR1 is SQVTM and CDR2 is ANQGSEA. The length of the CDR3 is 10 amino acids, counting both ends. CDR3 region: CSVGGDRTTG.

V is TRBV28 and J is TRBJ1-5; 7 bases fit TRBD1. V shed 3 bases and J 6 bases; nucleotides not matched to a gene: 8. Germline CDR1 and CDR2: MDHEN and SYDVKM. The CDR3 has 15 amino acids. The CDR3 sequence is CASSFYGTVAQPQHF. For the CDR3, the DNA is TGTGCCAGCAGTTTTTATGGGACAGTTGCTCAGCCCCAGCATTTT.

For the CDR3, the DNA is TGTGCCATCAGTGAGTCCAGCTATGGCTACACCTTC. Protein product: CAISESSYGYTF. The V call is TRBV10-3, the J call TRBJ1-2; D remains ambiguous. V was clipped by 0 bases and J by 4 bases, with 3 bases between them. The CDR3 is 12 residues long. Germline loops: CDR1 ENHRY, CDR2 SYGVKD.

This rearrangement joins TRBV19 to TRBJ1-1; 8 nucleotides line up with TRBD1. The germline CDR1 and CDR2 sequences are LNHDA and SQIVND (reference sequence). The CDR3 is 15 residues long. The V gene end was trimmed by 4 bases and the J gene end by 3 bases; junction bases not matched to a gene: 7. The CDR3 nucleotides read TGTGCCAGTAGTAGTCGGGACAGGCGTGACACTGAAGCTTTCTTT. Protein sequence: CASSSRDRRDTEAFF.